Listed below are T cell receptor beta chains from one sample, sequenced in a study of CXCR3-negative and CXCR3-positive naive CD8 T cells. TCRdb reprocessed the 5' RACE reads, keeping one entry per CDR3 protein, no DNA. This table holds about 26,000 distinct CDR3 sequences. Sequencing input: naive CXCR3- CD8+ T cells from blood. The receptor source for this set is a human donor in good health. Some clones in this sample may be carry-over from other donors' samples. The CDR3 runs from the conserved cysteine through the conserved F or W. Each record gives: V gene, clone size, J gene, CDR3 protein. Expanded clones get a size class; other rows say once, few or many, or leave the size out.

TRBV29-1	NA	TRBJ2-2	CSSATSGGHGELFF
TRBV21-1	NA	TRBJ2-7	CAIRNKDEQYF
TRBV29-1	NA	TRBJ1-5	CSVEGSWEKCDQPQHF
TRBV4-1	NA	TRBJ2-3	CASSQDQKDTQYF
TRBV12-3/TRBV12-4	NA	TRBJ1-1	CASSPRDLPEAFF
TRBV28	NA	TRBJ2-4	CASTPGVWGNIQYF
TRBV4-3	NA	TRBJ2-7	CASSQDVGRRYEQYF
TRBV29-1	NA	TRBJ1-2	CSVASDYGYTF
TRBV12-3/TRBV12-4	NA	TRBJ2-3	CASTQLGDTQYF
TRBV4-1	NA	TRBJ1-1	CASSQDSLNTEAFF
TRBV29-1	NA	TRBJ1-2	CSVEVASNYGYTF
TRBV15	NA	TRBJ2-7	CATSFRQGVSEQYF
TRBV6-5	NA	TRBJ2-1	CASSRTLTGGTYNEQFF
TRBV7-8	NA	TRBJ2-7	CASRRGLLRARDSYEQYF
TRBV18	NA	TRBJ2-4	CASSPEIAKNIQYF
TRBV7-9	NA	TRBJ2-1	CASSRGGSYNEQFF
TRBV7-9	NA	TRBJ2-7	CASSPRGQGQEQYF
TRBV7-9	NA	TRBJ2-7	CASSLGGTYEQYF
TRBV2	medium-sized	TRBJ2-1	CASRIRGSHNEQFF
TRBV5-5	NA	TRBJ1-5	CASSLDSNQPQHF
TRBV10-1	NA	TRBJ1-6	CASSESTDGLNSPLHF
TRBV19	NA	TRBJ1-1	CASSIGPGYTEAFF
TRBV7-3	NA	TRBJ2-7	CASSLIQSSEQYF
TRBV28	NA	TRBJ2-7	CASSNRLAGASEQYF
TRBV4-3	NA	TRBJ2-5	CASSQDRRPQGSQETQYF
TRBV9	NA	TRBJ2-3	CASSGSASGVTDTQYF
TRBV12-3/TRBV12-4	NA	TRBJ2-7	CASSSLGLAGVYEQYF
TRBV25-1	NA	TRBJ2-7	CASSEDRGLDEQYF